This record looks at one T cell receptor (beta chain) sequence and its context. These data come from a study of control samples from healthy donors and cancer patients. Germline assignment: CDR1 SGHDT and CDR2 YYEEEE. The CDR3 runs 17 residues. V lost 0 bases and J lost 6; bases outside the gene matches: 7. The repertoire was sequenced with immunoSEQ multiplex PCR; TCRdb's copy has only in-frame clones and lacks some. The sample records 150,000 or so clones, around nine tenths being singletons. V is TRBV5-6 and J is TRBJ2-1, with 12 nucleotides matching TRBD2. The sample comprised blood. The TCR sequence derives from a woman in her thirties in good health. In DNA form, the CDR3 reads TGTGCCAGCAGCTTGGCCCAGACTAGCGGGAGACCCAATGAGCAGTTCTTC. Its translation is CASSLAQTSGRPNEQFF.